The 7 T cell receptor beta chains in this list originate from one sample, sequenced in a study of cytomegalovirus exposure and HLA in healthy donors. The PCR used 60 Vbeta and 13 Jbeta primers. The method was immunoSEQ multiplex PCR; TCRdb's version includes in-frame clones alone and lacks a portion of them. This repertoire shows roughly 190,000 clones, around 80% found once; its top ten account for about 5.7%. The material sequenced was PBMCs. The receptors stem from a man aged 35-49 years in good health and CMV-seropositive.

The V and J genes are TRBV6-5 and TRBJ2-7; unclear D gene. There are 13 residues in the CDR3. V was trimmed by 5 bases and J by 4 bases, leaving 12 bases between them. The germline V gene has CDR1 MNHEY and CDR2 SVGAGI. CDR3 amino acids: CASSGIDWYEQYF. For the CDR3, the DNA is TGTGCCAGCAGTGGCATCGACTGGTACGAGCAGTACTTC.

DNA of the CDR3: TGTGCCAGCAGCCTACTCGGGTCAGGGGAGCAGTACTTC. Amino acid sequence: CASSLLGSGEQYF. The V and J genes are TRBV9 and TRBJ2-7; perhaps TRBD1 as D (5 bases). Germline CDR1 reads SGDLS; CDR2 reads YYNGEE. The CDR3 consists of 13 residues. With 4 bases removed from V and 7 bases from J, the gap between germline ends came to 15 bases.

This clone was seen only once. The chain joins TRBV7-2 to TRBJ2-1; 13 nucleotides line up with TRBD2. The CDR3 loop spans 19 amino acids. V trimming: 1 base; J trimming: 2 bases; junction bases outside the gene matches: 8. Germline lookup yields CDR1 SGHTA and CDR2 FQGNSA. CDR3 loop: CASSLDRTSGGLPYNEQFF. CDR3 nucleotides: TGTGCCAGCAGCTTAGATCGGACTAGCGGGGGACTTCCCTACAATGAGCAGTTCTTC.

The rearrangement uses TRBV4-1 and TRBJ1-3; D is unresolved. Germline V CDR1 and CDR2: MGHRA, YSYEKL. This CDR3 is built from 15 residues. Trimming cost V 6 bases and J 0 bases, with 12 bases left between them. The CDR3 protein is CASRRLGNSGNTIYF. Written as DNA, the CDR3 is TGCGCCAGCAGGAGGTTGGGTAACTCTGGAAACACCATATATTTT.

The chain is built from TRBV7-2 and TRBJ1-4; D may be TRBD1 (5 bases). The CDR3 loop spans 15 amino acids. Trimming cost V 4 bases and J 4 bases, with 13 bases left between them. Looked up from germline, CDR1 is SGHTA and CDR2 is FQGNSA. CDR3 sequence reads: CASSSSQGFNEKLFF. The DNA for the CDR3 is TGTGCCAGCAGCTCCTCTCAGGGATTTAATGAAAAACTGTTTTTT.

In DNA form, the CDR3 reads TGTGCTAGTGGGAAAGGGACTAGGGGGTACGATGAGCAGTTCTTC. It encodes CASGKGTRGYDEQFF. V is TRBV12-5 and J is TRBJ2-1; 8 bases are shared with TRBD2. The CDR3 loop spans 15 amino acids. Germline V gene data show CDR1 as LGHNT and CDR2 as FRNRAP. The V gene end was trimmed by 6 bases and the J gene end by 8 bases; junction bases not matched to a gene: 12.

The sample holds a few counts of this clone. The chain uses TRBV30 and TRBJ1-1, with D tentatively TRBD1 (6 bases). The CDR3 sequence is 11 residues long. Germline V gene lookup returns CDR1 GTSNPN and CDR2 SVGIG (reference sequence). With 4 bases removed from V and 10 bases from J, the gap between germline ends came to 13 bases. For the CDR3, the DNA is TGTGCCTGGATTCAGGGGTCGGGAGCTTTCTTT. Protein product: CAWIQGSGAFF. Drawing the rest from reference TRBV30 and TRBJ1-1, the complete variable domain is SQTIHQWPATLVQPVGSPLSLECTVEGTSNPNLYWYRQAAGRGLQLLFYSVGIGQISSEVPQNLSASRPQDRQFILSSKKLLLSDSGFYLCAWIQGSGAFFGQGTRLTVV.